A single TCR beta chain is shown here with its context. Its antigen is undetermined. Sample-barcoded 5' priming and a J-beta primer mix drove a second PCR of roughly 6 to 12 cycles. Every cDNA molecule carried a tag from a template-switch adaptor bearing 12 random nucleotides. The yield of each sample was at least 3 million CDR3-containing paired-end reads. MiXCR was run by TCRdb on the 5' RACE reads, yielding one entry per CDR3 protein. The repertoire has 1.4 million or so distinct CDR3 sequences, roughly 43% of them found once; the top ten carry less than 5%. The CDR3 sequence is 10 residues long. Germline CDR1 reads LNHNV; CDR2 reads YYDKDF (reference sequence). The V and J ends lost 8 bases and 3 bases respectively, with 4 bases between them. Per individual sample, total RNA of at least 5 micrograms was extracted. This sample stems from a study of blood T cells in healthy people across ages. Findings and limits, study-wide: Aged donors had fewer naive CD4+ cells and lower diversity than long-lived donors.

The sequenced sample was blood. The chain has TRBV15 and TRBJ1-2; D gene uncertain. The sequence derives from a woman between 18 and 30 years old in good health. The CDR3 sequence is CATGDYGYTF. CDR3 DNA sequence: TGTGCCACCGGGGACTATGGCTACACCTTC.